This T cell receptor (beta chain) was identified in a study of T cell changes during pregnancy in multiple sclerosis (dated by TCRdb to between 2018 and 2021). A note on the overall study: The study looked at changes in the T cell repertoire across pregnancy in women with multiple sclerosis.

As for this clone: No cognate antigen has been identified for it. No base quality values were provided; no much bigger clone lies one nucleotide off.

Per the germline V gene, SGHDT is the CDR1 and YYEEEE is the CDR2. The CDR3 covers 18 residues, taking in both the cysteine and the phenylalanine. Of all the DNA, just the CDR3 is kept, 54 bases in frame from base 1. Ends trimmed: V by 1 base, J by 4 bases; bases unmatched to a gene: 11. Library prep was done by the immunoSEQ multiplex PCR assay. TCRdb provides this immuneACCESS table in a form limited to in-frame rearrangements. Some clones are lacking; in checked studies, under half of them reflect an unresolved V gene, and why the rest are absent is not known. In all, the sample holds roughly 72,000 clones, and 85% to 95% of those were seen once. The ten biggest clones cover roughly 0.21% of the sample.

The sample was CD4+ T cells from peripheral blood mononuclear cells, taken before pregnancy. The chain joins TRBV5-6 to TRBJ2-2; 9 middle bases align to TRBD2. The receptor comes from a female donor with multiple sclerosis, enrolled in a pregnancy study. The DNA sequence is given as TGTGCCAGCAGCTTGTCCCGTGGAAGCGGGAGGCTCACCGGGGAGCTGTTTTTT. Its product reads: CASSLSRGSGRLTGELFF.